Following are 5 T cell receptor beta chains from one sample sequenced in a study of blood T cell repertoires in COVID-19. Sequencing used immunoSEQ multiplex PCR; TCRdb keeps in-frame clones, though not all of them. The repertoire holds over 300,000 clones, with about 82% as singletons. The sample taken for sequencing was peripheral blood. The receptors derive from a woman in her forties or fifties with acute or convalescent COVID-19.

The V and J genes are TRBV7-8 and TRBJ2-3, with D maybe TRBD1 (6 bases). The germline V and J ends were trimmed by 5 bases and 2 bases, with 11 bases remaining between them. CDR3 length: 14 amino acids. CDR1 and CDR2 (germline): SGHVS, FQNEAQ. Here the CDR3 DNA reads TGTGCCAGCAGCGACCGGGACAACACAGATACGCAGTATTTT. It translates to CASSDRDNTDTQYF.

The chain links TRBV3-1 (or the pseudogene TRBV3-2) to TRBJ2-2; D remains ambiguous. Per the germline V gene, CDR1 is LGHDT and CDR2 is YNNKEL (reference sequence). The CDR3 has 14 amino acids. Trimming removed 2 bases at V and 5 bases at J, with 9 bases between. CDR3 region: CASSQMVLTGELFF. CDR3 nucleotides: TGTGCCAGCAGCCAAATGGTACTTACCGGGGAGCTGTTTTTT.

The CDR3 region is CATSSRVASYGYTF. The CDR3 region has the DNA TGTGCCACCAGCAGCAGGGTAGCTAGCTATGGCTACACCTTC. V and J are TRBV15 and TRBJ1-2; D perhaps matches TRBD1 (5 bases). Per germline, CDR1 LNHNV and CDR2 YYDKDF (reference sequence). The CDR3 consists of 14 residues. Trimming removed 3 bases at V and 4 bases at J, with 12 bases between.

The CDR3 reads CASNYGLVGVPQYF. Written as DNA, the CDR3 is TGTGCCAGCAACTATGGGCTAGTGGGAGTGCCGCAGTACTTC. The rearrangement joins TRBV6-6 to TRBJ2-7, with D possibly matching TRBD2 (5 bases). Germline V gene data show CDR1 as MNHNY and CDR2 as SVGAGI (reference sequence). The V end lost 7 bases, the J end lost 9 bases, and 22 bases lay between the germline ends. The CDR3 runs 14 residues.

V is TRBV27 and J is TRBJ1-2; no clear D gene. The germline gives CDR1 MNHEY, CDR2 SMNVEV (reference sequence). V shed 5 bases and J shed 3 bases, with 16 bases lying between them. There are 15 residues in the CDR3. The CDR3 nucleotides read TGTGCCAGCAGTCCGCAGGCCTCTCAACACTATGGCTACACCTTC. Protein sequence: CASSPQASQHYGYTF.